This T cell receptor beta chain was captured by sequencing in a study of T cell repertoires in cytomegalovirus infection. Study-level background: TCR beta signatures that were public indicated CMV infection and matching HLA type.

TCRdb fed the reads into MiXCR, producing one record per CDR3 protein. The sample has about 300,000 distinct CDR3 sequences; 9.6% are singletons. CDR1 is SGHTA and CDR2 is FQGNSA in the germline V gene. Trimming took 4 bases from V and 3 from J, leaving 10 bases between them. This CDR3 has 14 amino acids. In this sample, this clonotype turned up many times. Its antigen remains unknown. General study findings and limits: Clonotype analysis showed dominance of the ex vivo response by HLA-C-restricted CMV-specific TCR beta clonotypes. Carriage of CMV together with the relevant HLA was identifiable through cumulative public TCR beta family frequency.

The sequencing sample was made of PBMCs. This receptor was identified in a human donor in good health (CMV status not recorded). Some clones in this sample may be carry-over from other donors' samples. This chain connects TRBV7-2 to TRBJ1-5; the D is unclear. As DNA, the CDR3 is TGTGCCAGCAGCTACGACGGCCCCAATCAGCCCCAGCATTTT. It translates to CASSYDGPNQPQHF.